This TCR beta chain was sequenced for a study of cytomegalovirus exposure and HLA in healthy donors. Study-wide background: From donors who were HLA-typed, an early data release held 80 million to 95 million unique TCRs. The Caucasian-associated ancestry cluster contained around four fifths of the approximately 400 genotyped donors.

V lost 6 bases and J lost 1, with 7 bases in between. Germline CDR1 LNHDA, CDR2 SQIVND (reference sequence). The CDR3 has 13 amino acids. Study results and caveats: A few V segments could not be told apart, such as TRBV6-2 and TRBV6-3, and were left out. Cytomegalovirus-associated TCR beta chains were listed, numbering 150 to 200.

About this clone itself: Its antigen is currently unknown.

Researchers ran the PCR with 60 Vbeta and 13 Jbeta primers. TCRdb's table, derived via immunoSEQ multiplex PCR, lists solely in-frame clones and lacks some. Of about 140,000 clones listed, around 79% are singletons. The receptor comes from a man between 18 and 35 years old in good health and CMV-seronegative. V usage is TRBV19 and J usage is TRBJ1-5; the D gene is possibly TRBD1 (5 bases). The specimen was PBMCs. The CDR3: CASRGLSNQPQHF. DNA of the CDR3: TGTGCCAGTAGGGGACTGAGCAATCAGCCCCAGCATTTT.